This entry features one T cell receptor beta chain sequence. Its antigen is not identified. The sample belongs to a study of siplizumab effects on memory and regulatory T cells. TCRdb keeps only in-frame clones here, not all; method: immunoSEQ multiplex PCR. The sample carries some 87,000 clones, 75% to 90% recorded once. The CDR3 consists of 15 residues. The V and J ends lost 5 bases and 4 bases, in that order; junction bases with no gene match: 6. Germline V gene lookup returns CDR1 SGHRS and CDR2 YFSETQ. Notes on the study in general: Unstimulated subset assignment was obtained for only a minor fraction of alloreactive clones. Alloreactive sequences whose origin lay in unstimulated CD4+ memory cells were significantly reduced by siplizumab. Treg origin accounted for an average of about 74% of mappable alloreactive CD4+ clones with siplizumab and about 27% in controls. The majority of clones, roughly 80-95% of proliferating CD4+ or CD8+ clones, lacked an assignable naive or memory phenotype.

Sample: CD4+ T cells sorted from blood. The chain joins TRBV5-1 to TRBJ1-4; 9 bases agree with TRBD1. This receptor was taken from a human donor in good health. CDR3 residues: CASRRQGDGNEKLFF. DNA for the CDR3: TGCGCCAGCAGACGACAGGGGGACGGTAATGAAAAACTGTTTTTT.